This is a list of T cell receptor beta chains from one sample in a study of blood T cells in healthy people across ages. TCRdb reprocessed the 5' RACE reads with MiXCR, giving one entry per CDR3 protein. The table lists some 800,000 distinct CDR3 sequences, approximately 25% of them singletons. The same data also contributed to another study, on T cells of mothers and their children.

The sample taken for sequencing was blood. Source of these receptors: a boy aged 5-17 years in good health. CDR3s include the opening cysteine and the closing phenylalanine or tryptophan. Part of the rows lack a size; the others show once, few, many or a class for expanded clones.

15,.,TRBV11-2,TRBJ2-7,CASSFDGPTPYEQYF
14,few,TRBV12-5,TRBJ2-5,CASGFLWEEETQYF
14,.,TRBV20-1,TRBJ2-1,CSARSATSSNERFF
13,.,TRBV29-1,TRBJ2-7,CSVGGWRGYEQYF
14,few,TRBV28,TRBJ2-3,CASSKGGRTDTQYF
13,few,TRBV6-6,TRBJ1-2,CASMQGDNYGYTF
14,.,TRBV28,TRBJ2-7,CASSLSSRVGEQYF
16,.,TRBV6-2/TRBV6-3,TRBJ2-2,CASSYSPAGGAGELFF
15,few,TRBV7-2,TRBJ1-4,CASSLSMGVKEKLFF
18,few,TRBV5-6,TRBJ2-5,CASSWRGLAGWWAETQYF
16,.,TRBV12-3/TRBV12-4,TRBJ2-2,CASSYPDRDITGELFF
13,.,TRBV5-1,.,CASSLKQAHEQYF
14,.,TRBV12-3/TRBV12-4,TRBJ2-1,CASSLDYRSNEQFF
14,few,TRBV7-2,TRBJ1-3,CASSGTASGNTIYF
15,many,TRBV7-9,TRBJ1-4,CASSPRTGRNEKLFF
15,few,TRBV27,TRBJ2-3,CASTREGARTDTQYF
14,.,TRBV13,TRBJ1-1,CAGRDRGVSTEAFF
14,few,TRBV20-1,TRBJ2-5,CSAAGSGRQETQYF
13,few,TRBV12-3/TRBV12-4,TRBJ1-5,CASRQGHNQPQHF
15,.,TRBV25-1,TRBJ1-4,CASSDTGTGKGKLFF
14,few,TRBV5-6,TRBJ2-5,CASSLGGQKKTQYF
16,.,TRBV9,TRBJ1-4,CASSVGGPTGPEKLFF
14,.,TRBV7-2,TRBJ2-5,CASSHWTARETQYF
15,few,TRBV6-5,TRBJ1-1,CASRDQGALSTEAFF
8,.,TRBV30,TRBJ2-1,CAGNEQFF
20,.,TRBV28,TRBJ2-1,CASSSVFVRDIGETPGLNRF
16,few,TRBV4-1,TRBJ2-1,CASSHRSGRSYNEQFF
15,few,TRBV9,TRBJ1-4,CASSGTGGIGEKLFF
15,.,TRBV25-1,TRBJ1-2,CASSGLGAINDGYTF